These T cell receptor beta chains were read from a single sample in a study of OX40 agonist ivuxolimab in advanced cancers. This table comes from immunoSEQ multiplex PCR, and its TCRdb copy is limited to in-frame clones, with some not included. The sample carries about 67,000 clones, roughly 90% recorded once. This material consisted of CD4+ or CD8+ T cells sorted from blood, taken in a trial of the OX40 agonist ivuxolimab. Every receptor here comes from an adult with an advanced solid tumor such as melanoma, head and neck, liver or kidney cancer. Both conserved end residues are part of each CDR3.

cdr3_aa | v_call
CASSLDGWTGREETQYF | TRBV11-3
CASSFPGQNYEQYF | TRBV5-1
CASSRAGTTNEKLFF | TRBV11-2
CASSQDTVGRGLNTEAFF | TRBV4-1
CASGLLAGLGNEQFF | TRBV7-8
CASSFHPVEEKLFF | TRBV7-9
CASSLSFGYGYTF | TRBV5-6
CASSLGPGQGRTLTDTQYF | TRBV7-9
CASSSSGTSGNEQFF | TRBV5-1
CASSIRTGGDYQPQHF | TRBV19
CASSDMTGGRTGELFF | TRBV25-1
CASHPSINTDTQYF | TRBV5-1
CASSLAGLDTGELFF | TRBV7-2
CASSAKLAGSTGELFF | TRBV11-2
CASSQDWGQPQHF | TRBV4-2
CASRGTSEYNEQFF | TRBV27
CASSYGKPMNTEAFF | TRBV6-6
CASSESLGERSYEQYF | TRBV10-2
CASRPGQGSYEQYF | TRBV6-5
CASSPGREAFF | TRBV11-1
CASSLPDSGNTIYF | TRBV5-1
CASSSSQGPDTQYF | TRBV28
CASSPSGRPNTGELFF | TRBV18
CASSGGSGTYTQYF | TRBV28
CASSSATGDGYTF | TRBV7-3
CASSTRRLAGGPNEQLF | TRBV9
CASRLSTDTQYF | TRBV7-9
CASSLASWDQVALYNEQFF | TRBV5-5
CASSLGSGAQETQYF | TRBV5-4
CVRSLIRSGANVLTF | TRBV7-5